This T cell receptor beta chain was profiled in a study of response to subunit inactivated influenza vaccine. In its sample, this clonotype was seen a few times. The antigen is undetermined. Regarding the study as a whole: Authors suggested few new T cells are recruited by each seasonal influenza vaccination.

MiXCR, run by TCRdb on the RT-PCR reads, gives a single entry per CDR3 protein. In the table there are 280,000 or so distinct CDR3 sequences, just over 20% of which are singletons. Trimming took off 1 base at V and 9 bases at J, with 13 bases between the two ends. This CDR3 is 15 amino acids long. The rearrangement joins TRBV12-3 or TRBV12-4 to TRBJ1-6; no reliable D call. This receptor was taken from a man between 50 and 69 years old who received an inactivated influenza vaccine. This specimen consisted of PBMCs from blood, obtained approximately 20 months after vaccination. For the CDR3, the DNA is TGTGCCAGCAGTTTAGAGGGCGCGGGTCGTTCACCCCTCCACTTT. This encodes CASSLEGAGRSPLHF.